A single sample gave rise to the 24 T cell receptor beta chains below, sequenced in a study of T cells in localized non-small cell lung cancer (dated by TCRdb to 2018 to 2021). The method was the immunoSEQ multiplex PCR assay. Sourced from immuneACCESS, this table was stored by TCRdb with only in-frame sequences that have V and J called. A share of the clones is absent; for the studies checked, an unresolved V gene accounts for under half, and the remainder has no known explanation. The sample includes about 92,000 clones, with just over 90% observed a single time. The top ten clonotypes cover approximately 4% of the sample. The source material was PBMCs, sampled before any cancer treatment. These receptors all stem from a woman aged 40-75 years with stage II squamous cell lung carcinoma.

V usage is TRBV2 and J usage is TRBJ1-4; D gene uncertain. Germline loops: CDR1 SNHLY, CDR2 FYNNEI. This CDR3 has 14 residues. V lost 2 bases and J 7 bases, leaving 11 bases between the germline ends. CDR3 region: CASSEFGMGEKLFF. The CDR3 coding sequence is TGTGCCAGCAGTGAATTCGGCATGGGTGAAAAACTGTTTTTT.

This rearrangement joins TRBV5-4 to TRBJ1-2; TRBD1 might be the D (5 bases). The length of the CDR3 is 13 residues. The V end was cut by 5 bases, the J end by 4 bases, with 12 bases between. Germline CDR1 reads SGHNT; CDR2 reads YYREEE (reference sequence). The CDR3 spells CASRQTGGYGYTF. The CDR3 coding sequence is TGTGCCAGCAGACAAACGGGGGGCTATGGCTACACCTTC.

J is TRBJ1-1 and V is TRBV10-3; D call uncertain. V gave up 7 bases and J gave up 3 bases, with 12 bases separating them. Per germline, CDR1 ENHRY and CDR2 SYGVKD. CDR3 size: 13 residues. The CDR3 DNA reads TGTGCCATCACCGCAAGCCGGGACACTGAAGCTTTCTTT. It specifies CAITASRDTEAFF.

The chain joins TRBV6-4 to TRBJ2-7; TRBD2 aligns across 10 bases. This CDR3 comprises 14 residues. V shed 8 bases and J 5 bases; nucleotides not matched to a gene: 9. Germline CDR1 and CDR2: MRHNA and SNTAGT. Written as DNA, the CDR3 is TGTGCCAGCGGGAGGGCTAGCGGGAGCCACGAGCAGTACTTC. Amino acid sequence: CASGRASGSHEQYF.

The chain has TRBV11-3 and TRBJ2-1, with 9 bases fitting TRBD2. This CDR3 spans 14 amino acids. With 3 bases clipped from V and 4 bases from J, the junction kept 1 base outside the gene matches. Germline V gene data show CDR1 as SGHNT and CDR2 as YENEEA. The CDR3 bases are TGTGCCAGCAGCTTCAGCGGGGGGTACAATGAGCAGTTCTTC. It encodes CASSFSGGYNEQFF.

The J gene is TRBJ2-7, the V gene TRBV10-2, with TRBD2 matching over 7 bases. Trimming cost V 2 bases and J 2 bases; bases outside gene matches: 6. This CDR3 has 15 amino acids. Germline V gene sequence: CDR1 WSHSY, CDR2 SAAADI. CDR3 in amino acids: CASSELGLAAYEQYF. The DNA of the CDR3 is TGCGCCAGCAGTGAGCTGGGGCTAGCGGCCTACGAGCAGTACTTC.

This chain uses TRBV12-5 with TRBJ2-1; D is ambiguous. The V gene lost 6 bases and the J gene lost 6 bases, with 9 bases spanning the gap. CDR3 length: 12 amino acids. Germline loops: CDR1 LGHNT, CDR2 FRNRAP. The CDR3 bases are TGTGCTAGTGGCCCTATCCCCAATGAGCAGTTCTTC. It translates to CASGPIPNEQFF.

This clone appeared a single time. This chain uses TRBV2 with TRBJ1-5; D possibly corresponds to TRBD1 (6 bases). V was cut by 1 base and J by 3 bases, with 7 bases left in between. Per germline, CDR1 SNHLY and CDR2 FYNNEI. This CDR3 comprises 14 residues. CDR3 DNA: TGTGCCAGCAGTGAAGGGACAGTCAATCAGCCCCAGCATTTT. Translated, it gives CASSEGTVNQPQHF.

V usage is TRBV30 and J usage is TRBJ1-1; D is undetermined. Germline V gene lookup returns CDR1 GTSNPN and CDR2 SVGIG (reference sequence). CDR3 length: 12 residues. The V gene lost 5 bases and the J gene lost 5 bases, with 12 bases spanning the gap. CDR3 amino acids: CAWAKIRTEAFF. In DNA form, the CDR3 reads TGTGCCTGGGCAAAGATCAGGACTGAAGCTTTCTTT. The complete variable domain, with remaining parts taken from reference TRBV30 and TRBJ1-1, reads SQTIHQWPATLVQPVGSPLSLECTVEGTSNPNLYWYRQAAGRGLQLLFYSVGIGQISSEVPQNLSASRPQDRQFILSSKKLLLSDSGFYLCAWAKIRTEAFFGQGTRLTVV.

The chain has TRBV5-1 and TRBJ1-2, with 9 nucleotides matching TRBD1. The germline V gene encodes CDR1 SGHRS and CDR2 YFSETQ. V lost 4 bases, J lost 5 bases, and 6 bases stayed unmatched. This CDR3 contains 14 residues. The CDR3 DNA reads TGCGCCAGCAGCCCCCGGGACAGGGATTATGGCTACACCTTC. Translated, it gives CASSPRDRDYGYTF.

The chain has TRBV4-1 and TRBJ2-7; D is uncertain. Trimming shortened V by 1 base and J by 4 bases, and 8 bases separated the two germline ends. Germline CDR1 reads MGHRA; CDR2 reads YSYEKL. This CDR3 is built from 13 residues. CDR3 in DNA: TGCGCCAGCAGCCAAGGGGAAGTATACGAGCAGTACTTC. Translation: CASSQGEVYEQYF.

The chain combines TRBV2 with TRBJ1-6; D remains unclear. Germline-derived CDR1 and CDR2 are SNHLY and FYNNEI. This CDR3 region has 17 residues. V lost 4 bases, J lost 10 bases, and 23 bases lay in between. This CDR3 is CASSVIWSSGRGSPLHF. CDR3 DNA sequence: TGTGCCAGCAGTGTTATTTGGTCGTCAGGCCGCGGCTCACCCCTCCACTTT.

V is TRBV5-4 and J is TRBJ1-6; D perhaps matches TRBD1 (6 bases). CDR1 is SGHNT and CDR2 is YYREEE in the germline V gene (reference sequence). V was trimmed by 3 bases and J by 5 bases, leaving 9 bases between them. The CDR3 runs 14 residues. CDR3 in amino acids: CASSSYRDNSPLHF. In DNA, the CDR3 is TGTGCCAGCAGCTCATACAGGGATAATTCACCCCTCCACTTT. The full variable domain, in which reference TRBV5-4 and TRBJ1-6 provide the parts outside the CDR3, is ETGVTQSPTHLIKTRGQQVTLRCSSQSGHNTVSWYQQALGQGPQFIFQYYREEENGRGNFPPRFSGLQFPNYSSELNVNALELDDSALYLCASSSYRDNSPLHFGNGTRLTVT.

This chain uses TRBV27 with TRBJ2-7; D is possibly TRBD2 (5 bases). Per germline, CDR1 MNHEY and CDR2 SMNVEV (reference sequence). V gave up 7 bases and J gave up 7 bases, with 20 bases separating them. The length of the CDR3 is 14 residues. CDR3 protein: CASTSPGLTGEQYF. DNA for the CDR3: TGTGCCAGCACCTCCCCCGGCCTGACGGGGGAGCAGTACTTC.

V gene TRBV10-3 combines with J gene TRBJ2-1; TRBD2 might be the D (5 bases). Trimming left V 4 bases short and J 10 bases short, with 20 bases between. CDR1 is ENHRY and CDR2 is SYGVKD in the germline V gene. The CDR3 spans 15 residues. This CDR3 reads CAISAGLALGLEQFF. The CDR3 bases are TGTGCCATCAGTGCGGGGTTGGCACTGGGGTTGGAGCAGTTCTTC.

This chain connects TRBV6-5 to TRBJ1-6; possibly TRBD1 for D (6 bases). Germline CDR1 reads MNHEY; CDR2 reads SVGAGI. Trimming left V 5 bases short and J 17 bases short, with 22 bases between. The CDR3 is 14 residues long. CDR3: CASSPGGGREQVHF. CDR3 sequence (DNA): TGTGCCAGCAGTCCCGGGGGGGGCAGGGAGCAGGTCCACTTT.

The chain is built from TRBV10-3 and TRBJ1-1, with TRBD1 identical over 7 bases. Germline V CDR1 and CDR2: ENHRY, SYGVKD. J lost 0 bases, V lost 5 bases, and 3 bases had no gene match. The CDR3 spans 14 residues. CDR3 DNA sequence: TGTGCCATCAGTAATACAGGGGTGAACACTGAAGCTTTCTTT. Translation: CAISNTGVNTEAFF.

V usage is TRBV27 and J usage is TRBJ2-5; D may be TRBD1 (5 bases). Germline values: CDR1 MNHEY, CDR2 SMNVEV (reference sequence). CDR3 size: 13 residues. Between the trimmed V and J ends, which lost 6 bases and 4 bases, there was a span of 12 bases. The chain's CDR3 is CASSPDSTETQYF. The CDR3 nucleotides read TGTGCCAGCAGCCCAGACAGCACAGAGACCCAGTACTTC.

V gene TRBV28 combines with J gene TRBJ1-5; no clear D gene. The ends were cut back, 8 bases at V and 1 base at J, with 12 bases in the middle. CDR1 and CDR2 from the germline V gene are MDHEN and SYDVKM. CDR3 size: 14 residues. CDR3 protein: CASLRLKSNQPQHF. The CDR3 nucleotides read TGTGCCAGCCTCAGGTTAAAGAGCAATCAGCCCCAGCATTTT.

The V gene is TRBV15, the J gene TRBJ2-6, with unresolved D. This CDR3 spans 17 amino acids. Germline V gives CDR1 LNHNV, CDR2 YYDKDF (reference sequence). The V end lost 0 bases, the J end lost 1 base, and 10 bases lay between the germline ends. The CDR3 protein is CATSREEGFSGANVLTF. In DNA, the CDR3 is TGTGCCACCAGCAGAGAAGAAGGATTTTCTGGGGCCAACGTCCTGACTTTC.

This chain joins TRBV5-4 and TRBJ2-1; D might be TRBD2 (7 bases). The CDR3 loop spans 17 amino acids. Germline V lookup: CDR1 SGHNT, CDR2 YYREEE (reference sequence). V lost 4 bases to trimming and J lost 6 bases, with 23 bases between them. The CDR3 DNA sequence: TGTGCCAGCAGCCCCCGGGGGGCGGGACGAAAGGGCAATGAGCAGTTCTTC. Amino acids: CASSPRGAGRKGNEQFF.

This clone was seen a few times. Other DNA sequences in this sample translate to the same CDR3. V usage is TRBV30 and J usage is TRBJ1-2, with D unresolved. This CDR3 is built from 10 residues. Germline V CDR1 and CDR2: GTSNPN, SVGIG (reference sequence). V was shortened by 5 bases and J by 5 bases, with 6 bases between the two germline ends. CDR3 sequence (DNA): TGTGCCTGGGGATCTTATGGCTACACCTTC. It codes for CAWGSYGYTF.

V is TRBV28 and J is TRBJ1-2; no firm D call. The CDR3 has 12 amino acids. The ends were cut back, 8 bases at V and 1 base at J, with 8 bases in the middle. Germline loops: CDR1 MDHEN, CDR2 SYDVKM. For the CDR3, the DNA is TGTGCCAGCCTATCGAGTAACTATGGCTACACCTTC. This encodes CASLSSNYGYTF.

The chain uses TRBV6-1 and TRBJ2-7; perhaps TRBD2 as D (5 bases). The CDR3 contains 14 residues. V lost 4 bases, J lost 3 bases, and 13 bases lay in between. In germline, CDR1 is MNHNS, CDR2 SASEGT. CDR3 in amino acids: CASSVGQEVYEQYF. The CDR3 DNA follows: TGTGCCAGCAGTGTCGGGCAGGAGGTCTACGAGCAGTACTTC.